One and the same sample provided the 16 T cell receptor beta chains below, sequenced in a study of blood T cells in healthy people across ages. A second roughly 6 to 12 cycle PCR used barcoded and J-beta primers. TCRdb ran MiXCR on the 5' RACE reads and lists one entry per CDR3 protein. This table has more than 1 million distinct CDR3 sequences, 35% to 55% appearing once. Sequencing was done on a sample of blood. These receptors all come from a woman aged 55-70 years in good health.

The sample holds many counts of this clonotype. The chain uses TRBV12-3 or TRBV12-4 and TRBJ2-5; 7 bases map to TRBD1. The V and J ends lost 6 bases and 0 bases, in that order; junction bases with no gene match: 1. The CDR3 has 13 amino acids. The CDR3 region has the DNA TGTGCCAGCAGGGGGACAGACCAAGAGACCCAGTACTTC. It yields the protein CASRGTDQETQYF.

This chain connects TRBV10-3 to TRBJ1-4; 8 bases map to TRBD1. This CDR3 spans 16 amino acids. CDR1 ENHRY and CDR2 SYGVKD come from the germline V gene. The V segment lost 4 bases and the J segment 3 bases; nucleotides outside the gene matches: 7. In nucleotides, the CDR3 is TGTGCCATCAGTGGAGGACAGGGAATATCTAATGAAAAACTGTTTTTT. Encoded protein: CAISGGQGISNEKLFF.

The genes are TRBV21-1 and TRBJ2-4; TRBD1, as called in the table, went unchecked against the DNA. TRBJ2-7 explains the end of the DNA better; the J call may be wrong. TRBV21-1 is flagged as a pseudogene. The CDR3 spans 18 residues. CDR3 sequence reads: CASSTNPLGGGVRDEQYF. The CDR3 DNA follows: TGTGCCAGCAGCACCAATCCATTAGGGGGGGGAGTGAGGGACGAGCAGTACTTC.

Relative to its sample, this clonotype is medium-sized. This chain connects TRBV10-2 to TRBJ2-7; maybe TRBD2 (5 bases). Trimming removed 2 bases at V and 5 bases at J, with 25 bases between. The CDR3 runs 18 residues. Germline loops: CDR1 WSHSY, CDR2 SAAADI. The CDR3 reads CASSEPTPAEALEDEQYF. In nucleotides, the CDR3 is TGCGCCAGCAGTGAGCCGACCCCTGCGGAGGCCCTAGAAGACGAGCAGTACTTC.

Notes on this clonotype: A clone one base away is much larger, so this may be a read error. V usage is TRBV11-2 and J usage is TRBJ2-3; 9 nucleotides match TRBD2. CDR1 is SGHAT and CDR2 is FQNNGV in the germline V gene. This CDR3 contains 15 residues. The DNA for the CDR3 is TGTGCCAGCAGCTTAGTGGCGGGAGGGGTAGATACGCGGTATTTT. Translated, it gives CASSLVAGGVDTRYF.

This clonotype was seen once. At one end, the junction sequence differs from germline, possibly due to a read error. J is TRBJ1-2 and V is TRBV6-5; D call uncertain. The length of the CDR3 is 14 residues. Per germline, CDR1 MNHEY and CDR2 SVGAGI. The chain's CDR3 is CAGSLDSFSCGYTF. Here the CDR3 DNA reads TGTGCCGGCAGTCTGGACTCTTTTAGCTGTGGCTACACCTTC.

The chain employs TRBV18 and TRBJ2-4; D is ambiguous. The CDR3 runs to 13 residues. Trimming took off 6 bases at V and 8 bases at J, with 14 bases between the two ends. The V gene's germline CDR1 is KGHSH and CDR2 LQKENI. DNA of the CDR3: TGTGCCAGCTCCCGGCAAGGGATGGACATTCAGTACTTC. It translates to CASSRQGMDIQYF.

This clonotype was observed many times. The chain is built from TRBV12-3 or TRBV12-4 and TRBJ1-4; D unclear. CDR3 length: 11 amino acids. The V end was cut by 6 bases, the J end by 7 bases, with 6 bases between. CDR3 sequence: CASSLAEKLFF. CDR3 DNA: TGTGCCAGCAGCCTCGCTGAAAAACTGTTTTTT.

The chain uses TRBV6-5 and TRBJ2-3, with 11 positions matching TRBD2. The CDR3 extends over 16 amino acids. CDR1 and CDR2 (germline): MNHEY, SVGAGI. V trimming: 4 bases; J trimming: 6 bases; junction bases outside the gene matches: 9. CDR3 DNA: TGTGCCAGCAGTTTCACACTAGCGGGAGCGGAGGATACGCAGTATTTT. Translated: CASSFTLAGAEDTQYF.

The CDR3 protein is CASSPRTSRADIQYF. The CDR3 bases are TGTGCCAGCTCACCACGTACGTCCCGGGCGGACATTCAGTACTTC. The rearrangement links TRBV18 to TRBJ2-4; D gene ambiguous. The length of the CDR3 is 15 residues. The V gene lost 1 base and the J gene lost 8 bases, with 15 bases spanning the gap. The germline V gene has CDR1 KGHSH and CDR2 LQKENI. The full variable domain, in which reference TRBV18 and TRBJ2-4 provide the parts outside the CDR3, is NAGVMQNPRHLVRRRGQEARLRCSPMKGHSHVYWYRQLPEEGLKFMVYLQKENIIDESGMPKERFSAEFPKEGPSILRIQQVVRGDSAAYFCASSPRTSRADIQYFGAGTRLSVL.

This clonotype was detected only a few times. Written as DNA, the CDR3 is TGCAGCGTTGTCTTTCCGGGGGGCCCGCAGTACTTC. Amino acid sequence: CSVVFPGGPQYF. The chain joins TRBV29-1 to TRBJ2-7, with a weak D call TRBD2 (7 bases). CDR1 and CDR2 from the germline V gene are SQVTM and ANQGSEA. Deletions cut 4 bases from V and 9 bases from J, with 16 bases between. This CDR3 contains 12 residues.

The CDR3 protein is CASSLSPTSDGETQYF. CDR3 nucleotide sequence: TGTGCCAGCAGTTTATCTCCGACTAGCGACGGAGAGACCCAGTACTTC. The gene calls are TRBV27 and TRBJ2-5; 8 bases agree with TRBD2. Germline V gene lookup returns CDR1 MNHEY and CDR2 SMNVEV (reference sequence). This CDR3 is built from 16 residues. V shed 0 bases and J 4 bases; nucleotides not matched to a gene: 7.

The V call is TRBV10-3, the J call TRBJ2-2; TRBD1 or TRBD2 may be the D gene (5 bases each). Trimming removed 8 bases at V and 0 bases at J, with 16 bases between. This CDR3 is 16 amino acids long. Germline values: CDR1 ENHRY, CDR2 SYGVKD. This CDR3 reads CAIGASSGANTGELFF. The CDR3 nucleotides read TGTGCCATCGGGGCTTCGAGCGGAGCGAACACCGGGGAGCTGTTTTTT.

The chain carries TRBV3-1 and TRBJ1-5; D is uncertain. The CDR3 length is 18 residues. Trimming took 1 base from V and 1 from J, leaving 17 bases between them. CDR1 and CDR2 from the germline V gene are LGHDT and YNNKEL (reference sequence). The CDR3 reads CASSQGQSLDISNQPQHF. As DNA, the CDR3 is TGTGCCAGCAGCCAAGGCCAGAGTCTCGATATAAGCAATCAGCCCCAGCATTTT.

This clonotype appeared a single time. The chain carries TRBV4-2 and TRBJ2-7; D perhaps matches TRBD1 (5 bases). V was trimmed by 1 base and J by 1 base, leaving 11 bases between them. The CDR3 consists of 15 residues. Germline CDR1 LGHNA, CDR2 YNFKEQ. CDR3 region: CASSQAGRVSYEQYF. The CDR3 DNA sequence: TGTGCCAGCAGCCAAGCCGGCAGGGTTTCCTACGAGCAGTACTTC.

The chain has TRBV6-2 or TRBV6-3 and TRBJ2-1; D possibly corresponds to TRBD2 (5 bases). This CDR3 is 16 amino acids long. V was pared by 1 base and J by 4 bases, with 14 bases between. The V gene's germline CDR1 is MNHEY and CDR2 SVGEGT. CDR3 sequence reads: CASSYFLGSGYNEQFF. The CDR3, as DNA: TGTGCCAGCAGTTACTTTCTGGGAAGCGGATACAATGAGCAGTTCTTC.